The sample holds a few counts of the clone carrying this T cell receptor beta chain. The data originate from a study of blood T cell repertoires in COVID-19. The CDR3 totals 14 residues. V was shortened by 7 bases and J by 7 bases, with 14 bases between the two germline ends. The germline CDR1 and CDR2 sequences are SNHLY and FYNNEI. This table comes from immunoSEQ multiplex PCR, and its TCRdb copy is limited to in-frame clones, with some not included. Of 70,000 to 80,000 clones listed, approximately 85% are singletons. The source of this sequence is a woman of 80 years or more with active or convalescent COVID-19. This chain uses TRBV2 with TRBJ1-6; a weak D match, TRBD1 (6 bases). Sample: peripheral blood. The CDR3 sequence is CASNNRAENSPLHF. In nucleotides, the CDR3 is TGTGCCAGCAATAACAGGGCGGAAAATTCACCCCTCCACTTT.